The 20 T cell receptor beta chains below were found in one sample sequenced in a study of T cells in Graves' hyperthyroidism and ophthalmopathy. Amplification targeted TCR beta CDR3 regions from RNA transcripts. The HTBI primer set served for first-round RT-PCR of the TCR CDR3. Using its own MiXCR run on the multiplex PCR reads, TCRdb lists one record per CDR3 protein. Here the sample spans 350,000 or so distinct CDR3 sequences, roughly 15% being singletons. The sequenced material came from blood. The receptors here all came from a woman younger than 45 with Graves' hyperthyroidism that later progressed to Graves' ophthalmopathy.

In this sample, this clonotype turned up many times. CDR3 coding DNA: TGCGCCAGCTGGGACGTTGGAAATTCACCCCTCCACTTT. Its protein product is CASWDVGNSPLHF. The chain combines TRBV10-2 with TRBJ1-6; TRBD1 might be the D (5 bases). The CDR3 runs to 13 residues. Per germline, CDR1 WSHSY and CDR2 SAAADI. The V gene lost 8 bases and the J gene lost 7 bases, with 12 bases spanning the gap.

In its sample, this clonotype was seen many times. The chain links TRBV15 to TRBJ2-7, with 10 bases lining up with TRBD2. CDR3 size: 19 residues. J was trimmed by 5 bases and V by 0 bases; bases with no gene match: 16. Per germline, CDR1 LNHNV and CDR2 YYDKDF (reference sequence). CDR3 coding DNA: TGTGCCACCAGCAGAGACCTCTTTATTAAAGCGGGAGGGCGGGACGAGCAGTACTTC. Its protein product is CATSRDLFIKAGGRDEQYF.

This clonotype was observed at least ten times. The genes are TRBV27 and TRBJ2-7; D gene ambiguous. The V end was cut by 0 bases, the J end by 4 bases, with 7 bases between. Germline V gene data show CDR1 as MNHEY and CDR2 as SMNVEV (reference sequence). There are 13 residues in the CDR3. The CDR3 DNA follows: TGTGCCAGCAGTTTATCTGTCCGGTACGAGCAGTACTTC. This sequence encodes CASSLSVRYEQYF.

The V and J genes are TRBV6-2 or TRBV6-3 and TRBJ2-5; D uncertain. V lost 6 bases and J 0 bases, leaving 8 bases between the germline ends. The germline gives CDR1 MNHEY, CDR2 SVGEGT. CDR3 length: 13 amino acids. The CDR3 nucleotides read TGTGCCAGCAGGGCGCTTAACCAAGAGACCCAGTACTTC. Amino acid sequence: CASRALNQETQYF.

This clonotype was seen more than once but under ten times. This chain links TRBV4-1 with TRBJ2-7; D unresolved. The CDR3 is 17 residues long. The ends were cut back, 1 base at V and 3 bases at J, with 19 bases in the middle. Germline CDR1 reads MGHRA; CDR2 reads YSYEKL. The chain's CDR3 is CASSQGPVVTDGYEQYF. The CDR3 region has the DNA TGCGCCAGCAGCCAAGGGCCCGTAGTCACAGACGGCTACGAGCAGTACTTC.

In nucleotides, the CDR3 is TGTGCCAGCAGTGGGGGGGGGGTCGAAGCTTTCTTT. Its protein is CASSGGGVEAFF. The J gene is TRBJ1-1, the V gene TRBV28; a weak D match, TRBD1 (5 bases). V was clipped by 5 bases and J by 8 bases, with 12 bases between them. From germline, CDR1 is MDHEN and CDR2 SYDVKM. This CDR3 comprises 12 residues.

This clonotype has ten or more counts. The V gene is TRBV28, the J gene TRBJ2-7, with a possible D match to TRBD2 (5 bases). The CDR3 has 15 amino acids. Trimming pared 5 bases from V and 2 bases from J, leaving 16 bases between. Per germline, CDR1 MDHEN and CDR2 SYDVKM. In nucleotides, the CDR3 is TGTGCCAGCAGTACCGCGGGCGGCTTTACCTACGAGCAGTACTTC. It yields the protein CASSTAGGFTYEQYF. The full variable domain, in which reference TRBV28 and TRBJ2-7 provide the parts outside the CDR3, is DVKVTQSSRYLVKRTGEKVFLECVQDMDHENMFWYRQDPGLGLRLIYFSYDVKMKEKGDIPEGYSVSREKKERFSLILESASTNQTSMYLCASSTAGGFTYEQYFGPGTRLTVT.

This clonotype was counted between two and nine times. The V gene is TRBV7-9, the J gene TRBJ2-7; the D is unclear. The germline V and J ends were trimmed by 5 bases and 4 bases, with 15 bases remaining between them. CDR1 is SEHNR, CDR2 FQNEAQ, per germline (reference sequence). CDR3 length: 14 residues. The CDR3, as DNA: TGTGCCAGCAGCCCCCGCCAAGTATATTACGAGCAGTACTTC. Protein: CASSPRQVYYEQYF.

This chain connects TRBV3-1 to TRBJ2-2; 8 bases line up with TRBD1. The CDR3 is made up of 15 amino acids. After removal of 1 base from V and 6 bases from J, the junction contained 4 bases not matched to a gene. Per the germline V gene, CDR1 is LGHDT and CDR2 is YNNKEL (reference sequence). CDR3 sequence (DNA): TGTGCCAGCAGCCAAGGACAGGGGAGTTCCGGGGAGCTGTTTTTT. This sequence encodes CASSQGQGSSGELFF.

This CDR3 reads CSVASKQAPIGYTF. Here the CDR3 DNA reads TGCAGCGTTGCGTCGAAACAGGCCCCTATTGGCTACACCTTC. The rearrangement links TRBV29-1 to TRBJ1-2; tentatively, D is TRBD1 (5 bases). The CDR3 totals 14 residues. Looked up from germline, CDR1 is SQVTM and CDR2 is ANQGSEA. Between the trimmed V and J ends, which lost 4 bases and 7 bases, there was a span of 19 bases.

The sample holds many counts of this clonotype. J is TRBJ2-7 and V is TRBV27, with 14 bases identical to TRBD2. Germline loops: CDR1 MNHEY, CDR2 SMNVEV (reference sequence). V lost 10 bases to trimming and J lost 3 bases; unmatched junction nucleotides: 14. The CDR3 length is 17 residues. In DNA, the CDR3 is TGTGCCATTCGGGTAGGGACTAGCGGGGGAGATAACTACGAGCAGTACTTC. It codes for CAIRVGTSGGDNYEQYF.

This clonotype was detected many times. The CDR3 here is CASSLAGTNHEQYF. Written as DNA, the CDR3 is TGTGCCAGCAGCTTAGCGGGGACAAATCACGAGCAGTACTTC. The chain couples TRBV7-9 to TRBJ2-7, with D perhaps TRBD1 (6 bases). V was clipped by 0 bases and J by 5 bases, with 11 bases between them. The CDR3 has 14 amino acids. Germline values: CDR1 SEHNR, CDR2 FQNEAQ (reference sequence).

The chain employs TRBV10-3 and TRBJ2-3; tentative D call: TRBD2 (5 bases). V lost 3 bases to trimming and J lost 3 bases, with 16 bases between them. CDR1 is ENHRY, CDR2 SYGVKD, per germline. The CDR3 covers 16 residues. The CDR3 DNA is TGTGCCATCAGTGAAAGTCTCGGGGTCGGGACAGATACGCAGTATTTT. As protein: CAISESLGVGTDTQYF.

This clonotype was picked up a small number of times. The chain recombines TRBV6-1 with TRBJ2-7; D not certain. V was cut by 5 bases and J by 2 bases, with 13 bases left in between. CDR3 length: 14 residues. The germline V gene has CDR1 MNHNS and CDR2 SASEGT. In nucleotides, the CDR3 is TGTGCCAGCAGTCGCACATTGAACCCCTACGAGCAGTACTTC. It codes for CASSRTLNPYEQYF.

The rearrangement uses TRBV24-1 and TRBJ1-4; 7 bases are a match to TRBD1. The CDR3 runs 16 residues. The V segment lost 9 bases and the J segment 0 bases; nucleotides outside the gene matches: 9. Germline CDR1 reads KGHDR; CDR2 reads SFDVKD. CDR3 amino acids: CATAGTEFTTNEKLFF. The CDR3 DNA reads TGTGCCACCGCCGGGACAGAATTTACAACTAATGAAAAACTGTTTTTT.

With respect to this clonotype: A much larger clone differs by one base, so this may be a read error. V is TRBV28 and J is TRBJ2-7, with D perhaps assigned TRBD1 or TRBD2 (5 bases each). This CDR3 region has 12 residues. Germline values: CDR1 MDHEN, CDR2 SYDVKM. V was pared by 8 bases and J by 4 bases, with 12 bases between. DNA for the CDR3: TGTGCCAGCCGGGACGACGGATACGAGCAGTACTTC. It translates to CASRDDGYEQYF.

The genes are TRBV12-3 or TRBV12-4 and TRBJ2-1; TRBD2 matches 8 bases. Trimming at V came to 6 bases and at J to 4 bases, leaving 11 bases not matched to a gene. The length of the CDR3 is 16 residues. The CDR3 DNA sequence: TGTGCCAGCAGGGCCCCGGGGCTAGCGGGTTACAATGAGCAGTTCTTC. Translation: CASRAPGLAGYNEQFF.

The rearrangement uses TRBV20-1 and TRBJ2-1; D remains unclear. This CDR3 spans 14 amino acids. Germline V gene sequence: CDR1 DFQATT, CDR2 SNEGSKA (reference sequence). The germline V and J ends were trimmed by 3 bases and 0 bases, with 9 bases remaining between them. The CDR3 sequence is CSASGSSSYNEQFF. CDR3 sequence (DNA): TGCAGTGCTAGCGGCTCAAGCTCCTACAATGAGCAGTTCTTC.

The chain joins TRBV20-1 to TRBJ1-4; tentatively, D is TRBD1 (6 bases). Germline lookup yields CDR1 DFQATT and CDR2 SNEGSKA (reference sequence). The CDR3 is made up of 13 amino acids. Between the trimmed V and J ends, which lost 5 bases and 4 bases, there was a span of 11 bases. In nucleotides, the CDR3 is TGCAGTGCTCAGGGGATAAATAATGAAAAACTGTTTTTT. This gives the protein CSAQGINNEKLFF.

This clonotype was detected ten times or more. V is TRBV7-9 and J is TRBJ1-4; no firm D call. CDR1 is SEHNR, CDR2 FQNEAQ, per germline (reference sequence). This CDR3 has 13 residues. The ends were cut back, 7 bases at V and 7 bases at J, with 13 bases in the middle. CDR3 nucleotide sequence: TGTGCCAGCACTTATGGGGTGTCTGAAAAACTGTTTTTT. Residues: CASTYGVSEKLFF.